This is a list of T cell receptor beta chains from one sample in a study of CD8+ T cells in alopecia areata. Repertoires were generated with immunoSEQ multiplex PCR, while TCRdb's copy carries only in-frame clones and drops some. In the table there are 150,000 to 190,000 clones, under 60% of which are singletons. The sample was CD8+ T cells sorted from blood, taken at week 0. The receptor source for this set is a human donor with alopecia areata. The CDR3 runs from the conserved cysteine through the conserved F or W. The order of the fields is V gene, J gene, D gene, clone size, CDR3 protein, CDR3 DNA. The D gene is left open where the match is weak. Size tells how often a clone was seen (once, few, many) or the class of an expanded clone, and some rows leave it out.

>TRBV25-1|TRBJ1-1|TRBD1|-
CASEQGRTTEAFF
TGTGCCAGCGAACAGGGGAGGACCACTGAAGCTTTCTTT
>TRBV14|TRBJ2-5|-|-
CASAAGQETQYF
TGTGCCAGCGCGGCGGGACAAGAGACCCAGTACTTC
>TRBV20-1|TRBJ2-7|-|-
CSATNGALRYF
TGCAGTGCCACGAATGGGGCTCTGCGGTACTTC
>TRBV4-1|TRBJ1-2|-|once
CASSQTSTGMQLF
TGCGCCAGCAGCCAAACTTCTACCGGGATGCAGCTCTTC
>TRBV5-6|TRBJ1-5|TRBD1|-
CASSSSARTGINQPQHF
TGTGCCAGCAGCTCGTCGGCCCGGACAGGGATCAATCAGCCCCAGCATTTT
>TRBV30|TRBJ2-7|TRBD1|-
CAWMGQPYEQYF
TGTGCCTGGATGGGACAGCCCTACGAGCAGTACTTC
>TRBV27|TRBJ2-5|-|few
CASSLDGGQETQYF
TGTGCCAGCAGTCTGGACGGGGGACAAGAGACCCAGTACTTC
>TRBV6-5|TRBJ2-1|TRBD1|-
CASKGQGAVNEQFF
TGTGCCAGCAAGGGGCAGGGGGCCGTCAATGAGCAGTTCTTC
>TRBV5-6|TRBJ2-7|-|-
CASSARTGTKTYEQYF
TGTGCCAGCAGTGCGAGAACCGGGACAAAGACCTACGAGCAGTACTTC
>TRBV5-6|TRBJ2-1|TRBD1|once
CASSTGDSEQFF
TGTGCCAGCAGCACCGGGGACAGCGAGCAGTTCTTC
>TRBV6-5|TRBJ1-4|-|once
CASSYGGEKLFF
TGTGCCAGCAGTTACGGAGGTGAAAAACTGTTTTTT
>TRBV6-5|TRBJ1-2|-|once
CASSYSLSMSGNGYTF
TGTGCCAGCAGTTACTCTCTCTCAATGTCGGGCAATGGCTACACCTTC
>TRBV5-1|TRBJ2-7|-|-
CASSLFQGSSYEQYF
TGCGCCAGCAGCTTGTTCCAGGGGTCCTCCTACGAGCAGTACTTC
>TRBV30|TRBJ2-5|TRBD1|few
CAWGQGEETQYF
TGTGCCTGGGGACAGGGTGAAGAGACCCAGTACTTC
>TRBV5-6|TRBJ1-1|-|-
CASSPGGPEAFF
TGTGCCAGCAGCCCGGGGGGCCCTGAAGCTTTCTTT
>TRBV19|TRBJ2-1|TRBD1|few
CASCSNRGNEQFF
TGTGCCAGTTGTAGTAACAGGGGCAATGAGCAGTTCTTC
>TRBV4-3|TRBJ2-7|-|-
CASSQETDRLYEQYF
TGCGCCAGCAGCCAAGAGACGGACAGACTCTACGAGCAGTACTTC
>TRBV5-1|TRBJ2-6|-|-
CASSLVWGTGANVLTF
TGCGCCAGCAGCTTGGTGTGGGGTACTGGGGCCAACGTCCTGACTTTC
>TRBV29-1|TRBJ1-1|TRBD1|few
CSAQGAESTEAFF
TGCAGCGCCCAGGGGGCGGAGAGCACTGAAGCTTTCTTT
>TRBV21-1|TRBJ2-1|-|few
CASSILTGTGGRNEQFF
TGTGCCAGCAGCATTTTGACCGGGACAGGGGGAAGGAATGAGCAGTTCTTC
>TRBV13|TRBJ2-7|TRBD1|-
CASSLGRQGSSYEQYF
TGTGCCAGCAGCTTAGGCCGACAGGGGTCCTCCTACGAGCAGTACTTC
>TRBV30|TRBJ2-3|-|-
CAWDRAGSTDTQYF
TGTGCCTGGGACCGGGCGGGGTCCACAGATACGCAGTATTTT
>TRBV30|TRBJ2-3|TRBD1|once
CAWRQGMRTDTQYF
TGTGCCTGGAGACAGGGGATGAGGACAGATACGCAGTATTTT
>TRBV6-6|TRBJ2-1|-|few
CASSYSDRLSYNEQFF
TGTGCCAGCAGTTACTCTGACAGGCTATCCTACAATGAGCAGTTCTTC
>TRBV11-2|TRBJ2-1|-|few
CASSLITDEQFF
TGTGCCAGCAGCTTAATAACCGATGAGCAGTTCTTC
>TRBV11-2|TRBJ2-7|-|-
CASSLSLYEQYF
TGTGCCAGCAGCTTATCGCTTTACGAGCAGTACTTC
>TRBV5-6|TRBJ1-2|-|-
CASSQGAEPYGYTF
TGTGCCAGCAGCCAAGGGGCAGAACCCTATGGCTACACCTTC
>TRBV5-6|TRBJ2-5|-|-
CASSPPVTETQYF
TGTGCCAGCAGCCCCCCTGTAACGGAGACCCAGTACTTC
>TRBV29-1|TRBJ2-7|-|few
CSGQKDYEQYF
TGCAGCGGACAGAAGGACTACGAGCAGTACTTC
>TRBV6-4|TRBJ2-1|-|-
CASSDSNDGRSNEQFF
TGTGCCAGCAGTGACTCGAATGACGGAAGAAGCAATGAGCAGTTCTTC
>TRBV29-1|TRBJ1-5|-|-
CSVGGNNQPQHF
TGCAGCGTTGGCGGGAACAATCAGCCCCAGCATTTT
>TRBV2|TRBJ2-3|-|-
CASSDGTDTQYF
TGTGCCAGCAGTGACGGGACAGATACGCAGTATTTT
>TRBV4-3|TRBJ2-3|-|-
CASSQGVGTDTQYF
TGCGCCAGCAGCCAGGGCGTGGGCACAGATACGCAGTATTTT
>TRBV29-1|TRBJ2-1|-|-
CSVDGGPYNEQFF
TGCAGCGTTGATGGAGGCCCCTACAATGAGCAGTTCTTC
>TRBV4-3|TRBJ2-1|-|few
CASSQGSQGNEQFF
TGCGCCAGCAGCCAAGGATCCCAGGGCAATGAGCAGTTCTTC
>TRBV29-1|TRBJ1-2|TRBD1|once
CSVARGSYGYTF
TGCAGCGTGGCCAGGGGGTCCTATGGCTACACCTTC
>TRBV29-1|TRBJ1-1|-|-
CSVPTGTEAFF
TGCAGCGTTCCTACAGGGACTGAAGCTTTCTTT
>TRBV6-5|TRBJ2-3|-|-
CASSYSTSTDTQYF
TGTGCCAGCAGTTACTCTACTAGCACAGATACGCAGTATTTT
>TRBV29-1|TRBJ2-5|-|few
CSSLGRGKETQYF
TGCAGCAGTCTCGGGAGAGGCAAAGAGACCCAGTACTTC
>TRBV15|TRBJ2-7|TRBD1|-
CATSFGQGYEQYF
TGTGCCACCAGCTTTGGACAGGGTTACGAGCAGTACTTC
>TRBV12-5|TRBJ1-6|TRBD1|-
CASGLVLSGTGGLNSPLHF
TGTGCTAGTGGTTTGGTACTTTCCGGGACAGGGGGCCTTAATTCACCCCTCCACTTT
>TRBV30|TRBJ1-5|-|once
CAWTPGGNQPQHF
TGTGCCTGGACACCGGGGGGGAATCAGCCCCAGCATTTT
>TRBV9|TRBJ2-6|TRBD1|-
CASSLNRQGRSGANVLTF
TGTGCCAGCAGCCTAAATAGACAGGGGAGATCTGGGGCCAACGTCCTGACTTTC